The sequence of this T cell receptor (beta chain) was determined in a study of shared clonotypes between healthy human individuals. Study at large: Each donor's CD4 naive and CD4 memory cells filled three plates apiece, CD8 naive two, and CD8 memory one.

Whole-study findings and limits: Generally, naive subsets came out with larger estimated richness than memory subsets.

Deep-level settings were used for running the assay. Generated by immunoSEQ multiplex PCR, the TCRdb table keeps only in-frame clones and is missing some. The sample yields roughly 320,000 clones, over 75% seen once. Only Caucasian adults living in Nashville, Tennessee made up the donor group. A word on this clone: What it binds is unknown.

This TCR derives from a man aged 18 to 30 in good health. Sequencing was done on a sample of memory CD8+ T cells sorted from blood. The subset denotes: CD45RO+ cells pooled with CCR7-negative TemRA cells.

The CDR3 sequence: CASSPPVNSYEQYF. The CDR3 DNA is TGTGCCAGCTCACCACCGGTCAACTCCTACGAGCAGTACTTC. This sequence joins TRBV18 and TRBJ2-7; D is ambiguous. The CDR3 runs 14 residues. Trimming removed 0 bases from V and 0 bases from J, with 6 bases in between. Germline lookup yields CDR1 KGHSH and CDR2 LQKENI. Full variable domain (rest looked up from reference TRBV18 and TRBJ2-7): NAGVMQNPRHLVRRRGQEARLRCSPMKGHSHVYWYRQLPEEGLKFMVYLQKENIIDESGMPKERFSAEFPKEGPSILRIQQVVRGDSAAYFCASSPPVNSYEQYFGPGTRLTVT.